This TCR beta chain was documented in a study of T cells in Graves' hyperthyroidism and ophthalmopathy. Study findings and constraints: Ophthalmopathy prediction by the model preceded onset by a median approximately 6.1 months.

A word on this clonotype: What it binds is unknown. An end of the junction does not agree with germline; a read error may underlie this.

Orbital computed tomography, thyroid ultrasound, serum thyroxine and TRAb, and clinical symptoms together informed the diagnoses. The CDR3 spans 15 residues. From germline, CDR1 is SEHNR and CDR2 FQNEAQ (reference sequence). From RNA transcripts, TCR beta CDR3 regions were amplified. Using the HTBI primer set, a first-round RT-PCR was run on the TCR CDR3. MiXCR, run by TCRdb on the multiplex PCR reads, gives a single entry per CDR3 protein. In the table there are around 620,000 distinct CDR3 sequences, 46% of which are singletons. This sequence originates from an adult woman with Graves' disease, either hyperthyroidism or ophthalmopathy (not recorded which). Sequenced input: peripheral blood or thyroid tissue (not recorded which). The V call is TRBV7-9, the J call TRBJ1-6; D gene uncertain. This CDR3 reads CASSLAWGVNSPLHF. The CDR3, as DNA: TGTGCCAGCAGTTTAGCCTGGGGAGTTAATTCACCCCTCCACTTT.